This T cell receptor beta chain appears in the sequencing data of a study of cytotoxic CD8 clonotypes in ibrutinib-treated CLL. Trimming took 8 bases from V and 3 from J; bases not matched to a gene: 4. Germline V gene lookup returns CDR1 LNHDA and CDR2 SQIVND (reference sequence). There are 13 residues in the CDR3. Here immunoSEQ multiplex PCR was the method, and the copy in TCRdb shows in-frame clones only, minus some. The table includes over 120,000 clones, about four fifths detected once. Regarding this clone: The antigen remains unidentified.

Regarding the study as a whole: At baseline, clonality was higher than in age-matched healthy donors and correlated with CD8+ counts.

The input for sequencing was PBMCs, taken after 12 months of ibrutinib treatment. The clonotype comes from a human donor with chronic lymphocytic leukemia. The chain uses TRBV19 and TRBJ2-7; 10 bases are shared with TRBD2. The CDR3 reads CASQLAGRYEQYF. In DNA form, the CDR3 reads TGTGCCAGTCAACTAGCGGGACGCTACGAGCAGTACTTC.